This passage covers 5 T cell receptor beta chains from one sample sequenced in a study of early T cells in non-severe SARS-CoV-2 infection. TCRdb independently ran MiXCR on the 5' RACE reads; one entry per CDR3 protein. The sample lists under 45,000 distinct CDR3 sequences; less than 8% were seen once. Specimen: whole blood, collected at baseline. The source is an adult who was a healthcare worker with PCR-confirmed SARS-CoV-2 infection or an uninfected control (not recorded which).

This clonotype was observed many times. The CDR3 sequence: CASRTIGLQGGTEAFF. In DNA form, the CDR3 reads TGTGCCAGCAGGACGATAGGCCTACAGGGAGGCACTGAAGCTTTCTTT. The gene calls are TRBV28 and TRBJ1-1; the D gene is possibly TRBD1 (6 bases). From germline, CDR1 is MDHEN and CDR2 SYDVKM. V shed 6 bases and J shed 4 bases, with 21 bases lying between them. This CDR3 has 16 amino acids.

The rearrangement joins TRBV6-6 to TRBJ2-7; perhaps TRBD2 as D (5 bases). The CDR3 is 16 amino acids. The ends were cut back, 0 bases at V and 3 bases at J, with 15 bases in the middle. The germline V gene has CDR1 MNHNY and CDR2 SVGAGI (reference sequence). CDR3 nucleotide sequence: TGTGCCAGCAGTTACTCGCTACGGGCACGGGGCTACGAGCAGTACTTC. Translating it yields CASSYSLRARGYEQYF.

This clonotype was counted ten times or more. The chain uses TRBV20-1 and TRBJ1-1; D is possibly TRBD1 (6 bases). The V gene's germline CDR1 is DFQATT and CDR2 SNEGSKA (reference sequence). V lost 0 bases and J 2 bases, leaving 10 bases between the germline ends. This CDR3 is 14 amino acids long. CDR3 region: CSARDRGLNTEAFF. The CDR3 bases are TGCAGTGCTAGAGACCGGGGGCTCAACACTGAAGCTTTCTTT.

The sample holds a few counts of this clonotype. V gene TRBV10-3 combines with J gene TRBJ2-3; the D gene is possibly TRBD1 (6 bases). Trimming took 7 bases from V and 2 from J, leaving 13 bases between them. The CDR3 contains 14 residues. CDR1 is ENHRY, CDR2 SYGVKD, per germline. CDR3 residues: CAINRQETTDTQYF. CDR3 bases: TGTGCCATCAACCGACAGGAAACCACAGATACGCAGTATTTT.

This clonotype occurred many times. The chain has TRBV12-3 or TRBV12-4 and TRBJ2-7; D gene uncertain. The V end lost 5 bases, the J end lost 4 bases, and 9 bases lay between the germline ends. The CDR3 is 12 amino acids. The CDR3 region has the DNA TGTGCCAGCAGTCCTGGGCCGTACGAGCAGTACTTC. Its protein is CASSPGPYEQYF.